This T cell receptor (beta chain) is from a study of blood T cell repertoires in COVID-19. At the level of the study: Collection of acute and convalescent COVID-19 samples took place in the United States, Italy and Spain.

As processed by the authors: Reference gene primer amplification gave nucleated cell count estimates. This table comes from immunoSEQ multiplex PCR, and its TCRdb copy is limited to in-frame clones, with some not included. D and trimming come from the DNA, and the V and J calls and clone size come from that table. Seen here are some 170,000 clones, 82% observed once, and the top ten hold almost 8.5%. CDR3 length: 15 residues. Germline loops: CDR1 LNHDA, CDR2 SQIVND (reference sequence). Trimming stripped 6 bases from V and 2 bases from J, with 17 bases between. The clonotype originates from a woman in her seventies with acute or convalescent COVID-19. The chain is built from TRBV19 and TRBJ2-7, with D uncertain. Sequencing was carried out using peripheral blood. The CDR3 DNA reads TGTGCCAGTAGGGTCGATTCTACTTTAACCTACGAGCAGTACTTC. This encodes CASRVDSTLTYEQYF.